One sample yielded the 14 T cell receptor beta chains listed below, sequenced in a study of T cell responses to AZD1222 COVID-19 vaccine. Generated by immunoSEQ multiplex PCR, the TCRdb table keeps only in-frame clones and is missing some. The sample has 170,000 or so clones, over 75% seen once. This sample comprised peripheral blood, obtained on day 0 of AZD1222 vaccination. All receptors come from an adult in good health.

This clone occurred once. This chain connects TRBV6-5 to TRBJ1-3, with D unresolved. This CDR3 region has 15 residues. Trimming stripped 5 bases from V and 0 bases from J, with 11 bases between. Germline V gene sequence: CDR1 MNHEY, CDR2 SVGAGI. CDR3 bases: TGTGCCAGCAGTCCAGACGTCCTCTCTGGAAACACCATATATTTT. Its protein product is CASSPDVLSGNTIYF.

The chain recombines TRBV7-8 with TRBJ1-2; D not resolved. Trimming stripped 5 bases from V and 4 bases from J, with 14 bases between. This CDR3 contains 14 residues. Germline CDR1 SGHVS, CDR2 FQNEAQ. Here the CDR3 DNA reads TGTGCCAGCAGCATAGGGCAGTTAGCCTATGGCTACACCTTC. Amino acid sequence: CASSIGQLAYGYTF.

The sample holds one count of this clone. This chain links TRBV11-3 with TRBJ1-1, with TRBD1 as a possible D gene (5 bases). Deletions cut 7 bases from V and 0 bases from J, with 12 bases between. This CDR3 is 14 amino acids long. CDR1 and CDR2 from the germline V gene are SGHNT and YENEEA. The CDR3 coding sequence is TGTGCCAGCACCCGGGGGGAGATGAACACTGAAGCTTTCTTT. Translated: CASTRGEMNTEAFF.

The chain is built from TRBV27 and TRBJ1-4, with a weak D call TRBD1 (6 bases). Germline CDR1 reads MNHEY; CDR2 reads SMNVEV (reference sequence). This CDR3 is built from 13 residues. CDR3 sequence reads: CATKLTGSEKLFF. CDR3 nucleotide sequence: TGTGCTACCAAATTAACAGGGAGTGAAAAACTGTTTTTT.

CDR3 protein: CASRPGTVTGNTIYF. CDR3 nucleotides: TGTGCCAGCAGACCAGGGACAGTAACTGGAAACACCATATATTTT. V and J are TRBV6-5 and TRBJ1-3; 7 bases line up with TRBD1. With V trimmed by 6 bases and J by 2 bases, 7 bases remained unmatched. CDR3 length: 15 amino acids. Per germline, CDR1 MNHEY and CDR2 SVGAGI.

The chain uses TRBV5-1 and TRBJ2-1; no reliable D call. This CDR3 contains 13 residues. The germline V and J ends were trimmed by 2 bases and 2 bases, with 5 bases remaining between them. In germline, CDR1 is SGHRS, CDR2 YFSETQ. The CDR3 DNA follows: TGCGCCAGCAGCTTAGAGACCTACAATGAGCAGTTCTTC. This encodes CASSLETYNEQFF.

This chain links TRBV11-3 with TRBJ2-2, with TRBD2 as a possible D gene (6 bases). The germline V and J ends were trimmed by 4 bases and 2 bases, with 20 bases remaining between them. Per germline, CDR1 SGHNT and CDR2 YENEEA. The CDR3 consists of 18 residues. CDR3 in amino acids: CASSSVQWRGVNTGELFF. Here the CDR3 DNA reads TGTGCCAGCAGCTCGGTTCAATGGCGGGGAGTAAACACCGGGGAGCTGTTTTTT.

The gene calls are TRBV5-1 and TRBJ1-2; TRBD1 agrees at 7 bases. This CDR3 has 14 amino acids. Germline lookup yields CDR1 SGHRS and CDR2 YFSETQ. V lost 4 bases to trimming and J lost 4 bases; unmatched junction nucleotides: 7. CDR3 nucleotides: TGCGCCAGCAGCACCGGGACAGCCAGCTATGGCTACACCTTC. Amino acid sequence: CASSTGTASYGYTF. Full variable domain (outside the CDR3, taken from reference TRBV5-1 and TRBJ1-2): KAGVTQTPRYLIKTRGQQVTLSCSPISGHRSVSWYQQTPGQGLQFLFEYFSETQRNKGNFPGRFSGRQFSNSRSEMNVSTLELGDSALYLCASSTGTASYGYTFGSGTRLTVV.

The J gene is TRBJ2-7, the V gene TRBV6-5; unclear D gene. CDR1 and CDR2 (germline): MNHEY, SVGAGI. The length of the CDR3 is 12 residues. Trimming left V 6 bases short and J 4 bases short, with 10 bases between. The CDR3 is CASSPSGYEQYF. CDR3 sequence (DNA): TGTGCCAGCAGCCCGTCCGGTTACGAGCAGTACTTC.

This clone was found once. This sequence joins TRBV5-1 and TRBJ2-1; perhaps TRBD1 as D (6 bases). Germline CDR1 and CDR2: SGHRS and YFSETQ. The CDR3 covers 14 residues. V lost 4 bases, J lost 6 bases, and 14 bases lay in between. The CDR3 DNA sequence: TGCGCCAGCAGCCACCCGGGACAAGGCAATGAGCAGTTCTTC. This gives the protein CASSHPGQGNEQFF.

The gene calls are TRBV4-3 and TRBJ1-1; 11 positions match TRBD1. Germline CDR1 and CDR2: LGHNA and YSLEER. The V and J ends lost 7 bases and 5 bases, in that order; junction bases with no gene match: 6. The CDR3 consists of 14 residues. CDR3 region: CASTRGTGGTEAFF. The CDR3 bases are TGCGCCAGCACTCGCGGGACAGGGGGGACTGAAGCTTTCTTT.

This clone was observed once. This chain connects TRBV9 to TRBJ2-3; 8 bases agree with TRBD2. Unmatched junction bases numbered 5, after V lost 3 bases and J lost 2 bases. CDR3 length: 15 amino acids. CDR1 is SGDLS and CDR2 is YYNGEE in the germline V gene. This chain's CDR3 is CASSELAVNTDTQYF. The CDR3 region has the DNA TGTGCCAGCAGCGAACTAGCGGTCAACACAGATACGCAGTATTTT.

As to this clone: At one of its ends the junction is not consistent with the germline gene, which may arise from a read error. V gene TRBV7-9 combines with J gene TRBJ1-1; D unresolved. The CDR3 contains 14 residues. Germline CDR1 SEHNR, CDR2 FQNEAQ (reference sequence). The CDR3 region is CANSLVGRNTEAFF. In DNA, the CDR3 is TGTGCCAACAGCTTAGTGGGCAGGAACACTGAAGCTTTCTTT.

The CDR3: CASSPLAGDPSYNEQFF. CDR3 DNA: TGTGCCAGCAGTCCCCTAGCGGGGGACCCCTCCTACAATGAGCAGTTCTTC. This chain uses TRBV28 with TRBJ2-1; 10 bases align to TRBD2. CDR3 length equals 17 residues. Germline CDR1 MDHEN, CDR2 SYDVKM. The trim removed 5 bases at V and 0 bases at J, leaving 7 bases unmatched.